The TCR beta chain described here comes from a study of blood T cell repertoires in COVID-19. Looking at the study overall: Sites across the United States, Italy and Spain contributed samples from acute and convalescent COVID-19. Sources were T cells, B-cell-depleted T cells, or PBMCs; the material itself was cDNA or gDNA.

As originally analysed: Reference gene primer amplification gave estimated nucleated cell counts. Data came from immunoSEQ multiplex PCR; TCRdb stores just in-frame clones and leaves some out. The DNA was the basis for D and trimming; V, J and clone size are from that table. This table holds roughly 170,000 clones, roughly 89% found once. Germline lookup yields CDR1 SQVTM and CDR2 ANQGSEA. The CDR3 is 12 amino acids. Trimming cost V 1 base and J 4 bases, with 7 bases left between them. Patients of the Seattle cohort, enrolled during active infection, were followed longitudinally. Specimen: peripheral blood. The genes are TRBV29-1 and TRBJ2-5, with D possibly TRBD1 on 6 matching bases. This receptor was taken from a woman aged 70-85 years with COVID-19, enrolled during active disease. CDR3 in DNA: TGCAGCGTTGAAGGGACAGTAGAGACCCAGTACTTC. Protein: CSVEGTVETQYF.